This T cell receptor (beta chain) was profiled in a study of blood T cell repertoires in COVID-19. Study details: Researchers got acute and convalescent COVID-19 samples from the United States, Italy and Spain. T cells, B-cell-depleted T cells, or PBMCs supplied cDNA or gDNA.

Profiling relied on immunoSEQ multiplex PCR, and the TCRdb table lists in-frame clones only, not all of them. This table has 45,000 or so clones, 86% appearing once. The germline CDR1 and CDR2 sequences are LGHNT and FRNRAP. The CDR3 sequence is 15 residues long. V lost 7 bases, J lost 10 bases, and 8 bases stayed unmatched. Sequenced material: peripheral blood. This chain uses TRBV12-5 with TRBJ2-1; 15 bases line up with TRBD2. The receptor was isolated from a woman in her sixties or seventies with acute or convalescent COVID-19. The CDR3 nucleotides are TGTGCTAGTGCCACCACGGGACTAGCGGGAGGAGAGCAGTTCTTC. The encoded protein is CASATTGLAGGEQFF.